The source of this T cell receptor beta chain is a study of cytomegalovirus exposure and HLA in healthy donors. Findings of the study overall: Analyzed later, association rates of TCRs varied across HLA loci, with DRB1 most and HLA-C fewest. CMV serostatus was the only immune exposure information that was available. Indistinguishable V segments, including TRBV6-2 and TRBV6-3, were excluded.

The CDR3 contains 15 residues. V trimming: 5 bases; J trimming: 4 bases; junction bases outside the gene matches: 9. Germline loops: CDR1 SGHRS, CDR2 YFSETQ. The study ran its PCR with 60 Vbeta and 13 Jbeta primers. The method was immunoSEQ multiplex PCR; TCRdb's version includes in-frame clones alone and lacks a portion of them. Found here are approximately 140,000 clones, around 79% of them singletons; the top ten hold about 2.9%. With regard to this clone: The target antigen is unknown.

The sequence derives from a man aged 35 to 55 in good health and CMV-seropositive. The J gene is TRBJ2-1, the V gene TRBV5-1; TRBD2 matches at 7 bases. The specimen was PBMCs. The CDR3 bases are TGCGCCAGCAGGATGGAACTAGCGCCTTACAATGAGCAGTTCTTC. It codes for CASRMELAPYNEQFF.